A selection of T cell receptor beta chains follows, all from one sample in a study of control samples from healthy donors and cancer patients. Sequencing used immunoSEQ multiplex PCR; TCRdb keeps in-frame clones, though not all of them. Among under 110,000 clones listed, around 89% were seen once. Sequenced material: blood. These receptors originate from a man between 25 and 39 years old in good health. The CDR3 runs from the conserved cysteine through the conserved F or W. D genes are given only for firm matches. Clone sizes are given selectively: once, few, many, or a class where the clone is expanded.

V gene,clone size,D gene,CDR3 protein
TRBV5-1,NA,NA,CASSSQPGLNNEKLFF
TRBV24-1,NA,NA,CAISGEEAFF
TRBV5-1,NA,TRBD2,CASSEFGGGTDTQYF
TRBV11-2,NA,NA,CASSLAAGGGTDTQYF
TRBV12-3/TRBV12-4,NA,NA,CASTGGSEPEAFF
TRBV2,few,TRBD1,CASNSGQANSPLHF
TRBV4-3,NA,NA,CASSPWDRPGTDTQYF
TRBV28,NA,NA,CASNLPPSPLHF
TRBV18,once,TRBD1,CRGGTGSGTEAFF
TRBV6-2/TRBV6-3,NA,NA,CASSVASAVNSYNEQFF
TRBV11-2,NA,NA,CASSARPTIAGNEQFF
TRBV10-3,NA,TRBD1,CAISGDRDNQPQHF
TRBV12-3/TRBV12-4,few,NA,CASSGRLYGYTF
TRBV6-2/TRBV6-3,NA,NA,CASSSHGSPYGYTF
TRBV5-1,few,TRBD2,CASSLGGGLAGVEQYF
TRBV30,NA,NA,CAWSVVTGNNEQFF
TRBV7-8,NA,NA,CASRGTTGELFF
TRBV7-2,NA,TRBD2,CASSLAVSGSYEQFF
TRBV5-4,NA,NA,CASSLDEKDYGYTF